Presented here are 21 T cell receptor beta chains from one specimen sequenced in a study of T-cell reconstitution after alpha-beta-depleted transplantation in children. Unique molecular identifiers were built into the TCRbeta library. Using its own MiXCR run on the PCR reads, TCRdb lists one record per CDR3 protein. The repertoire consists of 200,000 or so distinct CDR3 sequences, with approximately 6% occurring once and the leading ten covering approximately 4.1%. The input for sequencing was PBMCs, taken before TCRalphabeta/CD19-depleted stem cell transplant. Receptor source: a girl less than two years old with combined immunodeficiency, due to receive a stem cell transplant.

Regarding this clonotype: This may come from a read error, since a much larger clone is one base off. This CDR3 reads CASSKGGGGTYEQYF. DNA for the CDR3: TGCGCCAGCAGCAAAGGGGGAGGGGGGACCTACGAGCAGTACTTC. V gene TRBV4-1 combines with J gene TRBJ2-7; weak D call: TRBD2 (7 bases). V was cut by 5 bases and J by 2 bases, with 16 bases left in between. Germline lookup yields CDR1 MGHRA and CDR2 YSYEKL. This CDR3 region has 15 residues.

Ten or more counts support this clonotype. The J gene is TRBJ2-1, the V gene TRBV2, with D possibly called TRBD1 or TRBD2 (5 bases each). This CDR3 spans 16 amino acids. Germline assignment: CDR1 SNHLY and CDR2 FYNNEI. The V gene lost 6 bases and the J gene lost 0 bases, with 15 bases spanning the gap. The CDR3 loop reads CASRRGLAHSYNEQFF. CDR3 DNA: TGTGCCAGCAGAAGGGGTTTAGCGCACTCCTACAATGAGCAGTTCTTC.

The rearrangement links TRBV4-1 to TRBJ1-2, with TRBD1 identical over 9 bases. Germline-derived CDR1 and CDR2 are MGHRA and YSYEKL. This CDR3 region has 14 residues. Trimming took 4 bases from V and 6 from J; bases not matched to a gene: 6. CDR3 region: CASSRTGGGNGYTF. The CDR3 DNA is TGCGCCAGCAGCCGAACAGGGGGCGGGAATGGCTACACCTTC.

In regard to this clonotype: A much larger clone differs by one base, so this may be a read error. The rearrangement links TRBV4-1 to TRBJ2-7, with D unclear. This CDR3 is 16 amino acids long. Germline CDR1 is MGHRA and CDR2 is YSYEKL. The CDR3 region has the DNA TGCGTCAGCAGCCAAGTCGACTGGAGCAGCTCCTACGAGCAGTACTTC. This translates into CVSSQVDWSSSYEQYF.

This clonotype was counted ten times or more. This chain uses TRBV28 with TRBJ2-7; TRBD2 might be the D (6 bases). This CDR3 has 15 amino acids. Between the trimmed V and J ends, which lost 3 bases and 5 bases, there was a span of 17 bases. CDR1 is MDHEN, CDR2 SYDVKM, per germline. CDR3 DNA: TGTGCCAGCAGTTTCCAACGACTAGGACAACACGAGCAGTACTTC. This translates into CASSFQRLGQHEQYF.

This clonotype was found many times. The rearrangement links TRBV6-2 or TRBV6-3 to TRBJ2-1, with D hard to call. Germline V gene sequence: CDR1 MNHEY, CDR2 SVGEGT. Trimming stripped 7 bases from V and 9 bases from J, with 19 bases between. CDR3 size: 14 residues. CDR3 bases: TGTGCCAGCACGAAGGTAGCTCTTATCGGTGAGCAGTTCTTC. This sequence encodes CASTKVALIGEQFF.

This clonotype was seen repeatedly, ten times or more. J is TRBJ2-2 and V is TRBV5-1, with D unclear. Germline CDR1 SGHRS, CDR2 YFSETQ. Trimming took 3 bases from V and 3 from J, leaving 3 bases between them. This CDR3 spans 12 amino acids. The CDR3: CASSSHTGELFF. The CDR3, as DNA: TGCGCCAGCAGCTCCCACACCGGGGAGCTGTTTTTT.

The sample holds many counts of this clonotype. The CDR3, as DNA: TGCGCCAGCAGCCAAGGTAGTGAGCAGTTCTTC. Translation: CASSQGSEQFF. The rearrangement uses TRBV4-3 and TRBJ2-1; D unclear. The CDR3 is 11 amino acids. V lost 1 base and J 9 bases, leaving 4 bases between the germline ends. Per the germline V gene, CDR1 is LGHNA and CDR2 is YSLEER.

This clonotype was seen repeatedly, ten times or more. V is TRBV18 and J is TRBJ2-1; D is undetermined. CDR1 and CDR2 from the germline V gene are KGHSH and LQKENI. V shed 2 bases and J shed 3 bases, with 17 bases lying between them. This CDR3 is 17 amino acids long. CDR3 in amino acids: CASSPIVVRLDYNEQFF. The CDR3 nucleotides read TGTGCCAGCTCACCAATTGTCGTGCGGCTTGACTACAATGAGCAGTTCTTC.

This clonotype has a count of ten or more. This chain joins TRBV12-3 or TRBV12-4 and TRBJ2-2, with 9 bases that match TRBD1. The J segment lost 7 bases and the V segment lost 3 bases, leaving 6 bases of the junction unmatched. The CDR3 covers 15 residues. The CDR3 spells CASSFRTGADGELFF. The CDR3 nucleotides are TGTGCCAGCAGTTTTAGGACAGGGGCGGACGGGGAGCTGTTTTTT.

In its sample, this clonotype was seen many times. This CDR3 reads CSVEASLSSYNEQFF. CDR3 nucleotides: TGCAGCGTTGAGGCGTCCTTAAGCTCCTACAATGAGCAGTTCTTC. This chain connects TRBV29-1 to TRBJ2-1; D gene unclear. Deletions cut 3 bases from V and 0 bases from J, with 12 bases between. The V gene's germline CDR1 is SQVTM and CDR2 ANQGSEA. This CDR3 comprises 15 residues.

This clonotype appeared a few times. CDR3 amino acids: CASSEATSGGPPRVRETQYF. CDR3 bases: TGTGCCAGCAGTGAAGCGACTAGCGGGGGGCCGCCTCGGGTTCGGGAGACCCAGTACTTC. The V gene is TRBV2, the J gene TRBJ2-5; 13 bases fit TRBD2. Germline loops: CDR1 SNHLY, CDR2 FYNNEI. Trimming took 0 bases from V and 5 from J; bases not matched to a gene: 15. The CDR3 is made up of 20 amino acids. Variable domain in full (rest from reference TRBV2 and TRBJ2-5): EPEVTQTPSHQVTQMGQEVILRCVPISNHLYFYWYRQILGQKVEFLVSFYNNEISEKSEIFDDQFSVERPDGSNFTLKIRSTKLEDSAMYFCASSEATSGGPPRVRETQYFGPGTRLLVL.

This clonotype was seen repeatedly, ten times or more. The J gene is TRBJ2-7, the V gene TRBV20-1; the D is unclear. V was shortened by 1 base and J by 2 bases, with 9 bases between the two germline ends. Per the germline V gene, CDR1 is DFQATT and CDR2 is SNEGSKA (reference sequence). This CDR3 is 13 amino acids long. The CDR3 DNA reads as TGCAGTGCTAGAGTCCTATCGACCTACGAGCAGTACTTC. Encoded protein: CSARVLSTYEQYF.

The sample holds many counts of this clonotype. CDR3 loop: CASCPGTGGFNEQFF. The CDR3 nucleotides read TGTGCCAGCTGCCCCGGGACAGGGGGCTTCAATGAGCAGTTCTTC. This sequence joins TRBV7-9 and TRBJ2-1; 12 bases fit TRBD1. V shed 8 bases, J shed 6 bases, and the junction held 8 bases outside the gene matches. From germline, CDR1 is SEHNR and CDR2 FQNEAQ (reference sequence). The CDR3 contains 15 residues.

Ten or more counts support this clonotype. The chain couples TRBV7-9 to TRBJ2-5; maybe TRBD1 (6 bases). Trimming took 5 bases from V and 5 from J, leaving 21 bases between them. The CDR3 consists of 16 residues. Germline V gene sequence: CDR1 SEHNR, CDR2 FQNEAQ (reference sequence). Here the CDR3 reads CASSNGRTVVSETQYF. CDR3 DNA: TGTGCCAGCAGCAACGGTCGGACAGTTGTGTCCGAGACCCAGTACTTC. The full variable domain, rest sourced from reference TRBV7-9 and TRBJ2-5, is DTGVSQNPRHKITKRGQNVTFRCDPISEHNRLYWYRQTLGQGPEFLTYFQNEAQLEKSRLLSDRFSAERPKGSFSTLEIQRTEQGDSAMYLCASSNGRTVVSETQYFGPGTRLLVL.

This clonotype was found many times. V usage is TRBV20-1 and J usage is TRBJ1-5, with 10 bases lining up with TRBD1. V was clipped by 6 bases and J by 5 bases; unmatched bases: 4. The CDR3 extends over 13 amino acids. Germline CDR1 reads DFQATT; CDR2 reads SNEGSKA (reference sequence). The CDR3 nucleotides read TGCAGTGCGTCGACAGGGGGCTATCAGCCCCAGCATTTT. It is translated as CSASTGGYQPQHF.

This clonotype came up many times. This chain uses TRBV6-2 or TRBV6-3 with TRBJ2-1; 9 bases agree with TRBD1. This CDR3 has 15 residues. V lost 5 bases, J lost 1 base, and 3 bases stayed unmatched. Per the germline V gene, CDR1 is MNHEY and CDR2 is SVGEGT. This CDR3 reads CASSTGQGSYNEQFF. The CDR3, as DNA: TGTGCCAGCAGTACGGGACAGGGATCCTACAATGAGCAGTTCTTC.

This clonotype was counted at least ten times. V and J are TRBV10-3 and TRBJ2-2; D not resolved. Per the germline V gene, CDR1 is ENHRY and CDR2 is SYGVKD. The CDR3 covers 14 residues. Trimming shortened V by 0 bases and J by 6 bases, and 8 bases separated the two germline ends. Here the CDR3 reads CAISESSPSGELFF. The CDR3 bases are TGTGCCATCAGTGAGTCGAGTCCTTCCGGGGAGCTGTTTTTT.

Many counts were recorded for this clonotype. The chain couples TRBV7-2 to TRBJ1-2, with 7 bases that match TRBD1. The V gene end was trimmed by 5 bases and the J gene end by 0 bases; junction bases not matched to a gene: 9. The germline V gene has CDR1 SGHTA and CDR2 FQGNSA. This CDR3 has 16 amino acids. The CDR3, as DNA: TGTGCCAGCAGCCCCCAGACAGGGTTCGCTAACTATGGCTACACCTTC. This encodes CASSPQTGFANYGYTF.

Many counts were recorded for this clonotype. The genes are TRBV12-3 or TRBV12-4 and TRBJ2-1, with 8 nucleotides matching TRBD2. There are 14 residues in the CDR3. V shed 7 bases, J shed 10 bases, and the junction held 12 bases outside the gene matches. CDR3 region: CASKSSGLALEQFF. For the CDR3, the DNA is TGTGCCAGCAAGTCGTCCGGACTAGCCTTGGAGCAGTTCTTC.

At least ten counts were recorded for this clonotype. V and J are TRBV6-2 or TRBV6-3 and TRBJ1-6, with D hard to call. The V gene lost 2 bases and the J gene lost 9 bases, with 11 bases spanning the gap. Looked up from germline, CDR1 is MNHEY and CDR2 is SVGEGT. The CDR3 runs 14 residues. The CDR3 sequence is CASSYGRKASPLHF. The CDR3 DNA reads TGTGCCAGCAGTTACGGCAGGAAGGCTTCACCCCTCCACTTT.